This T cell receptor (beta chain) came from a study of response to subunit inactivated influenza vaccine. In its sample, this clonotype was seen a few times. TCRdb fed the RT-PCR reads into MiXCR, producing one record per CDR3 protein. Here the sample spans about 240,000 distinct CDR3 sequences, roughly an eighth being singletons. V was clipped by 3 bases and J by 4 bases, with 7 bases between them. Germline lookup yields CDR1 DFQATT and CDR2 SNEGSKA (reference sequence). This CDR3 is 11 amino acids long. V is TRBV20-1 and J is TRBJ2-7, with D hard to call. The receptor was isolated from a man aged 45-60 years who received an inactivated influenza vaccine. The starting material was non-naive T cells sorted from PBMCs, obtained 14 to 15 days before vaccination. The CDR3 spells CSASQAYEQYF. The CDR3 DNA sequence: TGCAGTGCTAGTCAAGCATACGAGCAGTACTTC.